The 2 T cell receptor beta chains reported below all come from one sample, sequenced in a study of T cell changes during pregnancy in multiple sclerosis. Sequencing was performed with immunoSEQ multiplex PCR; in TCRdb, only in-frame clones are kept and a portion is missing. The sample has tens of thousands of clones; about 88% are singletons. The specimen comprised CD4+ T cells from peripheral blood mononuclear cells, sampled in the third trimester of pregnancy. These receptors all stem from a female donor with multiple sclerosis, enrolled in a pregnancy study.

CDR3 nucleotide sequence: TGTGCCAGCACCCAAGGGTCCAGGGTAACCTACAATGAGCAGTTCTTC. Protein product: CASTQGSRVTYNEQFF. The genes are TRBV5-6 and TRBJ2-1; D might be TRBD1 (5 bases). V was cut by 6 bases and J by 2 bases, with 18 bases left in between. The CDR3 sequence is 16 residues long. The germline V gene has CDR1 SGHDT and CDR2 YYEEEE.

This chain uses TRBV30 with TRBJ2-7; D may be TRBD2 (5 bases). The CDR3 sequence is 13 residues long. Per germline, CDR1 GTSNPN and CDR2 SVGIG (reference sequence). The germline V and J ends were trimmed by 1 base and 12 bases, with 19 bases remaining between them. The DNA for the CDR3 is TGTGCCTGGAGTGCTAGCTTCGGGTCCCTCTCGTACTTC. It specifies CAWSASFGSLSYF.